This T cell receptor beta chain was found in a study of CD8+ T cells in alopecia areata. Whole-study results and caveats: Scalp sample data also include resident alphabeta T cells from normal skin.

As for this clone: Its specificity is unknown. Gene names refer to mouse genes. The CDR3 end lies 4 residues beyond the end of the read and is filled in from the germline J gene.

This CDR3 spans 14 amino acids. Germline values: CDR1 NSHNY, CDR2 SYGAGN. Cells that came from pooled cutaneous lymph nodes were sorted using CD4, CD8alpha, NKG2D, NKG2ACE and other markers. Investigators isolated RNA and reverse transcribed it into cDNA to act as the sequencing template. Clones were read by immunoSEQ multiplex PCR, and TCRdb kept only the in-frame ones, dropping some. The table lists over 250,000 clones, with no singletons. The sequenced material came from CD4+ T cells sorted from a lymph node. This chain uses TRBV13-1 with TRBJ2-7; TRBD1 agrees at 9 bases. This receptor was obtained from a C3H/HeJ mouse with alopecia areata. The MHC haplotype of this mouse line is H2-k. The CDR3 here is CASSGPTGGDEQYF. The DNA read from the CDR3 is TGTGCCAGCAGTGGCCCCACAGGGGGCGAT.